This T cell receptor (beta chain) emerged from a study of early T cells in non-severe SARS-CoV-2 infection. Across the study: Sequencing targeted bulk RNA from unsorted whole blood, leaving chains unpaired. Findings and caveats of the study: Database matching using VDJdb favored anti-spike CD8 responses, with private and CD4 specificities left missing.

The CDR3 is made up of 14 amino acids. CDR1 and CDR2 from the germline V gene are SQVTM and ANQGSEA. With 4 bases removed from V and 5 bases from J, the gap between germline ends came to 17 bases. This clonotype was seen ten or more times. Its antigen is currently unknown. The protocol attached unique molecular identifiers to individual cDNA molecules. In TCRdb, the 5' RACE reads were re-called with MiXCR into one record per CDR3 protein. The data show roughly 66,000 distinct CDR3 sequences, approximately 9.1% seen once. The chain has TRBV29-1 and TRBJ1-1; D not certain. Sequencing used whole blood. This TCR came from an adult who was a healthcare worker with PCR-confirmed SARS-CoV-2 infection or an uninfected control (not recorded which). The CDR3 nucleotides are TGCAGCGTTGCACGGACCGCCATGGGGACTGAAGCTTTCTTT. Protein: CSVARTAMGTEAFF.